This T cell receptor (beta chain) emerged from a study of shared clonotypes between healthy human individuals. CD45RO-negative CD8 cells positively selected for CCR7 made up the naive population, which excluded terminally differentiated effector memory CD45RA+ cells. CDR1 and CDR2 from the germline V gene are SSHAT and FNYEAQ (reference sequence). This CDR3 region has 17 residues. The V and J ends lost 1 base and 0 bases respectively, with 13 bases between them. In regard to this clone: The antigen is unknown.

Regarding the study as a whole: Non-shared clonotypes had lower generation probabilities than clonotypes shared by all four sorted-subset donors. Rarefaction exposed incomplete sorted-subset sequencing despite large depth.

An even split of each subset's genomic DNA across several immunoSEQ plates was performed. Sorted-subset replicate PCRs used 200 ng of genomic DNA. This amount corresponded to 30,000 to 35,000 T cell genomes. Method: immunoSEQ multiplex PCR; TCRdb's copy keeps in-frame clones and lacks some. In the table there are approximately 2,000,000 clones, 80% to 95% of which are singletons. The material sequenced was naive CD8+ T cells from PBMCs. This TCR was recovered from a man in his late teens or twenties in good health. Some clones in this sample may be carry-over from other donors' samples. V usage is TRBV7-7 and J usage is TRBJ2-1; D gene uncertain. CDR3 in DNA: TGTGCCAGCAGCTTAGGTCCTAGACTGGTCTCCTACAATGAGCAGTTCTTC. Protein product: CASSLGPRLVSYNEQFF.